This is a list of T cell receptor beta chains from one sample in a study of cytomegalovirus exposure and HLA in healthy donors. Measured with immunoSEQ multiplex PCR; TCRdb has only the in-frame clones, and not every one. This table has 65,000 to 70,000 clones, over 75% appearing once. Sample: PBMCs. These TCRs come from a woman in her 30s in good health and CMV-seropositive. Both conserved end residues are part of each CDR3. Fields, in order: J gene, clone size, V gene, D gene, CDR3 protein, CDR3 DNA. D genes are given only for firm matches. The size field is filled for only some rows; it gives once, few, many or a size class.

TRBJ2-7 | . | TRBV5-6 | . | CASTIRAGSLEQYF | TGTGCCAGCACCATCAGGGCGGGATCCCTCGAGCAGTACTTC
TRBJ2-7 | . | TRBV7-9 | TRBD1 | CASSLAGQGYEQYF | TGTGCCAGCAGCTTAGCTGGACAGGGCTACGAGCAGTACTTC
TRBJ1-2 | . | TRBV6-6 | . | CASSQGHWAGYTF | TGTGCCAGCAGTCAGGGCCATTGGGCTGGCTACACCTTC
TRBJ2-5 | . | TRBV7-9 | . | CASSWTGVRLETQYF | TGTGCCAGCAGCTGGACCGGGGTAAGGCTAGAGACCCAGTACTTC
TRBJ2-4 | once | TRBV27 | . | CASSVGGKNIQYF | TGTGCCAGCAGTGTGGGGGGAAAAAACATTCAGTACTTC
TRBJ1-2 | . | TRBV12-5 | . | CASGLGGDYGYTF | TGTGCTAGTGGTTTGGGGGGAGACTATGGCTACACCTTC
TRBJ2-3 | . | TRBV15 | . | CATSRDGAANTDTQYF | TGTGCCACCAGCAGAGATGGGGCGGCGAACACAGATACGCAGTATTTT
TRBJ1-5 | . | TRBV19 | . | CASNRYGNQPQHF | TGTGCCAGTAATAGATACGGCAATCAGCCCCAGCATTTT
TRBJ1-3 | . | TRBV28 | . | CASSLWQGSSGNTIYF | TGTGCCAGCAGTTTATGGCAGGGCAGCTCTGGAAACACCATATATTTT
TRBJ1-6 | . | TRBV5-1 | . | CASSSGQGGSPLHF | TGCGCCAGCAGCTCAGGTCAGGGCGGCTCACCCCTCCACTTT
TRBJ2-2 | . | TRBV4-1 | . | CASSQVGGPGELFF | TGCGCCAGCAGCCAAGTCGGAGGACCCGGGGAGCTGTTTTTT
TRBJ2-1 | . | TRBV5-1 | . | CASSLFGGSSYNEQFF | TGCGCCAGCAGCCTTTTTGGGGGCTCCTCCTACAATGAGCAGTTCTTC
TRBJ2-7 | . | TRBV25-1 | . | CASSEVTGSSYEQYF | TGTGCCAGCAGTGAGGTCACAGGGAGCTCCTACGAGCAGTACTTC
TRBJ2-5 | . | TRBV7-2 | . | CASSFSGQETQYF | TGTGCCAGCAGCTTTAGCGGCCAAGAGACCCAGTACTTC
TRBJ1-2 | . | TRBV6-6 | TRBD1 | CANSESGQFYGYTF | TGTGCCAACTCAGAATCGGGACAGTTCTATGGCTACACCTTC
TRBJ1-1 | . | TRBV28 | . | CASSFTAGNTEAFF | TGTGCCAGCAGTTTTACAGCCGGGAACACTGAAGCTTTCTTT
TRBJ2-7 | once | TRBV5-1 | TRBD2 | CASRPYQRENYEQYF | TGCGCCAGCAGGCCTTACCAGCGGGAAAATTACGAGCAGTACTTC
TRBJ2-5 | once | TRBV28 | . | CASSSIPGPLKETQYF | TGTGCCAGCAGTTCAATCCCGGGTCCTCTAAAAGAGACCCAGTACTTC
TRBJ1-2 | . | TRBV5-6 | TRBD1 | CASSLGRQGEIKNGYTF | TGTGCCAGCAGCTTGGGTCGACAGGGGGAAATTAAGAATGGCTACACCTTC
TRBJ2-6 | . | TRBV19 | TRBD1 | CASIPGGSGANVLTF | TGTGCCAGTATTCCAGGGGGCTCTGGGGCCAACGTCCTGACTTTC
TRBJ1-1 | . | TRBV20-1 | . | CSARHDSEAFF | TGCAGTGCCAGACACGACAGTGAAGCTTTCTTT
TRBJ1-4 | . | TRBV11-1 | TRBD1 | CASSPWDRGEKLFF | TGTGCCAGCAGCCCTTGGGACAGGGGTGAAAAACTGTTTTTT
TRBJ2-6 | . | TRBV11-3 | TRBD1 | CASSPGQGSGANVLTF | TGTGCCAGCAGCCCCGGACAGGGCTCTGGGGCCAACGTCCTGACTTTC
TRBJ1-3 | . | TRBV7-9 | TRBD1 | CASSEQGRSGNTIYF | TGTGCCAGCAGCGAACAGGGGCGCTCTGGAAACACCATATATTTT
TRBJ2-7 | . | TRBV28 | TRBD1 | CASSSPGQGAYEQYF | TGTGCCAGCAGTTCACCGGGACAGGGGGCCTACGAGCAGTACTTC
TRBJ2-5 | . | TRBV10-3 | TRBD2 | CAISQTGGQEETQYF | TGTGCCATCAGTCAGACGGGAGGACAAGAAGAGACCCAGTACTTC
TRBJ2-1 | . | TRBV5-1 | TRBD2 | CASSQEGLDFYNEQFF | TGCGCCAGCAGCCAGGAGGGACTAGATTTCTACAATGAGCAGTTCTTC
TRBJ2-5 | . | TRBV27 | . | CASSSRLSGKGRETQYF | TGTGCCAGCAGCTCCAGGCTTAGCGGAAAAGGTCGGGAGACCCAGTACTTC
TRBJ1-5 | . | TRBV4-2 | . | CASSQVNRDNQPQHF | TGTGCCAGCAGCCAAGTTAACAGGGACAATCAGCCCCAGCATTTT
TRBJ1-3 | . | TRBV4-2 | TRBD1 | CASSQPPGQGYGNTIYF | TGTGCCAGCAGCCAACCACCGGGACAGGGTTACGGAAACACCATATATTTT
TRBJ1-4 | once | TRBV29-1 | . | CSVLEDRLTTNEKLFF | TGCAGCGTCCTTGAAGACAGGCTCACAACTAATGAAAAACTGTTTTTT
TRBJ1-1 | few | TRBV19 | . | CASSRNREMGTEAFF | TGTGCCAGTAGTAGAAACAGGGAAATGGGGACTGAAGCTTTCTTT
TRBJ1-5 | . | TRBV2 | . | CASSERHDDQPQHF | TGTGCCAGCAGTGAAAGACACGATGATCAGCCCCAGCATTTT
TRBJ1-1 | . | TRBV10-3 | TRBD1 | CAISEAGGSGTEAFF | TGTGCCATCTCGGAGGCAGGGGGCTCGGGCACTGAAGCTTTCTTT
TRBJ2-7 | . | TRBV4-2 | TRBD2 | CASSQGAGGYYEQYF | TGTGCCAGCAGCCAAGGCGCGGGAGGATATTACGAGCAGTACTTC
TRBJ1-1 | once | TRBV28 | TRBD1 | CASSWGQMNTEAFF | TGTGCCAGCAGCTGGGGACAGATGAACACTGAAGCTTTCTTT
TRBJ1-1 | . | TRBV28 | TRBD1 | CASSLSTGQGFF | TGTGCCAGCAGTTTATCTACGGGACAGGGTTTCTTT
TRBJ2-2 | . | TRBV30 | TRBD1 | CAWGQGLRTGELFF | TGTGCCTGGGGACAGGGGCTCAGGACCGGGGAGCTGTTTTTT
TRBJ2-7 | . | TRBV14 | TRBD2 | CASSHPTSGRLYEQYF | TGTGCCAGCAGCCACCCGACTAGCGGTCGCCTCTACGAGCAGTACTTC
TRBJ2-1 | once | TRBV7-2 | . | CASSQGFGDEQFF | TGTGCCAGCAGCCAGGGGTTCGGAGATGAGCAGTTCTTC
TRBJ1-3 | few | TRBV7-8 | TRBD1 | CASSPGTASGNTIYF | TGTGCCAGCAGCCCCGGGACAGCCTCTGGAAACACCATATATTTT